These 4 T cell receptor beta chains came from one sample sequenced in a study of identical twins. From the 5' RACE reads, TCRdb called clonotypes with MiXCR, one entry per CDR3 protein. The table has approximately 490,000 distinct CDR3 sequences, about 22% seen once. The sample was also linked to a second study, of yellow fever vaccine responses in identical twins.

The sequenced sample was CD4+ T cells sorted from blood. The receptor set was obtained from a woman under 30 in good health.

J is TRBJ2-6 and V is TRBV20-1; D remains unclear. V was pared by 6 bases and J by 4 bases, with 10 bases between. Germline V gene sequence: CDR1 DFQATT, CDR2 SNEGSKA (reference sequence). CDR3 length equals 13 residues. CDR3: CSAPPLGANVLTF. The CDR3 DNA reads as TGCAGTGCCCCACCCTTAGGGGCCAACGTCCTGACTTTC.

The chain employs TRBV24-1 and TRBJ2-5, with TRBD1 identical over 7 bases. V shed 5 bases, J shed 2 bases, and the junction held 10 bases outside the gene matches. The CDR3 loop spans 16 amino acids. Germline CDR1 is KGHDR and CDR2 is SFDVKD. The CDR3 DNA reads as TGTGCCACCAGTGCCCTGGGACAGCAGCTTCAAGAGACCCAGTACTTC. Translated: CATSALGQQLQETQYF.

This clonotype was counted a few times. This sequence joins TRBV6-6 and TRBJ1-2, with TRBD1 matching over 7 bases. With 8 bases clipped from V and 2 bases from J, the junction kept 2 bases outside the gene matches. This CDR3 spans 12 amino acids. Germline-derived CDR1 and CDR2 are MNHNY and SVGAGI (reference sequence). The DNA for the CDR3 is TGTGCCAGCTCGACAGGGAACTATGGCTACACCTTC. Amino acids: CASSTGNYGYTF.

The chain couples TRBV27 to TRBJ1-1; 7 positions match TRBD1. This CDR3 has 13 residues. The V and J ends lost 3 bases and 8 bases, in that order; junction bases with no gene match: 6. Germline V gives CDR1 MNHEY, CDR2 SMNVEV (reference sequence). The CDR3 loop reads CASSFRDRKEAFF. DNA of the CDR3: TGTGCCAGCAGTTTTCGGGACAGAAAGGAAGCTTTCTTT.